This TCR beta chain was documented in a study of graft-versus-host responses after intestinal transplantation. This CDR3 is built from 13 residues. Germline CDR1 is MNHEY and CDR2 is SVGAGI. The ends were cut back, 6 bases at V and 4 bases at J, with 10 bases in the middle. With regard to this clone: Its antigen is unknown.

Findings and caveats of the study: Early post-transplant HvG declines showed an association with peak circulating GvH clone levels.

TCRdb's copy holds only in-frame clones and misses some; the assay was immunoSEQ multiplex PCR. The repertoire holds about 15,000 clones, with just under 75% as singletons. Intraepithelial and lamina propria lymphocytes were released after the graft tissue was processed. This chain connects TRBV6-5 to TRBJ1-5, with D possibly TRBD1 on 6 matching bases. This TCR derives from a human patient who received an intestinal transplant, so some T cells may come from the graft donor. Source: ileum tissue, taken 14 days after transplant. The CDR3 sequence is CASSRQVNQPQHF. In DNA form, the CDR3 reads TGTGCCAGCAGCAGACAGGTAAATCAGCCCCAGCATTTT.